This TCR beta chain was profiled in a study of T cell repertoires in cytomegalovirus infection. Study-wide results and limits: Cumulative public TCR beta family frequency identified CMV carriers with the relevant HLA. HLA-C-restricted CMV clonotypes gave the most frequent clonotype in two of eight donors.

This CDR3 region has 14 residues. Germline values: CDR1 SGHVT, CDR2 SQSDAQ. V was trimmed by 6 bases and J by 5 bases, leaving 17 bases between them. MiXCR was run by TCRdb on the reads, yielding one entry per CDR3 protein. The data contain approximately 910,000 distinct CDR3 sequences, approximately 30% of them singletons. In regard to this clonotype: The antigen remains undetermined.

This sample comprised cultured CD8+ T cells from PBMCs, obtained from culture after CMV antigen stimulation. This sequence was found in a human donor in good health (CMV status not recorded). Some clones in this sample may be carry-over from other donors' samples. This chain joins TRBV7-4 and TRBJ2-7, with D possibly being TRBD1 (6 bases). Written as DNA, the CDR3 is TGTGCCAGCAGGACAGACAGGCGGCCTAACGAGCAGTACTTC. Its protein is CASRTDRRPNEQYF.